The T cell receptor (beta chain) under discussion was sequenced for a study of blood T cell repertoires in COVID-19 (dated by TCRdb to the early 2020s). Looking at the study overall: Samples covering the acute and convalescent phases of COVID-19 were provided by collaborators in the United States, Italy and Spain. The material from the prospective study consisted of cDNA or gDNA derived from T cells, B-cell-depleted T cells, or PBMCs. The dataset comprised deeply sampled blood TCRbeta repertoires from subjects exposed to, actively infected with, or recovered from COVID-19. The repertoires were made available in a free public database intended to serve as a resource for research on the immune response to SARS-CoV-2. Samples were obtained from the ongoing ImmuneRACE study (first 160 participants) and from about 1,300 subjects provided by 6 global collaborators. Sample metadata almost always included a de-identified subject ID, COVID-19 status, age in years and sex. Where HLA class I and class II types were available, the types were taken from metadata supplied by the sample provider, not from assay-based typing.

TCRbeta CDR3 regions were amplified from genomic DNA using the immunoSEQ Assay, a bias-controlled multiplex PCR. Under the source paper's analysis protocol: The number of nucleated cells in each sample was estimated from the amplification of reference gene primers within the assay. To quantify the absolute abundance of each unique TCRbeta CDR3 rearrangement, sequence reads were collapsed and filtered. For each sample, productive Simpson clonality was calculated as the square root of Simpson's diversity index across productive rearrangements. TCRdb mirrors the immuneACCESS table, restricted to in-frame sequences. Some clones are absent from its copies; in checked studies, under half trace to an unresolved V gene, and the reason for the others is unknown. V, J and clone size are those of that table, while D and trimming were read from the DNA. In all, the sample holds 200,000 to 250,000 clones, and roughly 77% of those were seen once. The top ten clonotypes cover roughly 8.7% of the sample.

Enrolling through a virtual design, the prospective study's participants ranged in age from roughly 18 to 89 years and lived across 24 United States geographic areas. In the prospective study, participants were assigned to cohorts based on the clinical history participants reported in a screening survey and a study questionnaire. Recovered participants in ImmuneRACE Cohort 3 were defined as having two consecutive negative NP/OP PCR tests, clearance from a healthcare professional, or resolution of symptoms. Each participant in the prospective study had whole blood, serum and a nasopharyngeal or oropharyngeal swab collected by mobile phlebotomists. Additional blood draws and questionnaires over an approximately 2-month period could optionally be provided by prospective study participants. Before DNA extraction, blood samples from the prospective study were shipped at room temperature or frozen. Remarks on this clone: Its recognized antigen is unknown. Nothing much larger sits one base from this clone, and base qualities are not available.

Broader findings and caveats from the paper: How much clinical and demographic metadata was included differed by source and by participant, and the metadata was provided uncurated.

CDR1 and CDR2, per the germline V gene (reference sequence), are SEHNR and FQNEAQ. The CDR3 numbers 16 residues from cysteine through phenylalanine. The CDR3 DNA has 48 bases and is translated from base 1. Clipping removes 3 bases from V and 5 bases from J, with 10 as the unmatched junction base count. The sample consisted of PBMCs or T cells enriched from blood (not recorded which). Rearrangement joined TRBV7-9 to TRBJ1-3; 7 nucleotides in the junction match TRBD1. The sequence was obtained from a man aged 35-49 years who had recovered from COVID-19. The sequenced DNA is TGTGCCAGCAGCTTTGCCCACAACAGGGGTAGAAACACCATATATTTT. Translated, it reads CASSFAHNRGRNTIYF.